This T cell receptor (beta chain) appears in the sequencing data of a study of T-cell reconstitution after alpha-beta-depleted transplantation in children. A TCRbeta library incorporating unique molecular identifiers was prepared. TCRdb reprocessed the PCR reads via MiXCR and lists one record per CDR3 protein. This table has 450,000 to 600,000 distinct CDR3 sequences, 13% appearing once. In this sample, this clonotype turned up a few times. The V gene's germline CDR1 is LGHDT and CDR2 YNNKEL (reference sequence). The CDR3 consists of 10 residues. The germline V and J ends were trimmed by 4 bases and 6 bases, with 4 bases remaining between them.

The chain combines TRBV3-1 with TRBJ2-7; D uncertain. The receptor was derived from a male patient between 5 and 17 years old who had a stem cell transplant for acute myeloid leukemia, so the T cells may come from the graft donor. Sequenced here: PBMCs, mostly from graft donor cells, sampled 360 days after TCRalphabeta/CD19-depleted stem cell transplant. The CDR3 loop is CASSPGEQYF. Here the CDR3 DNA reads TGTGCCAGCAGCCCCGGCGAGCAGTACTTC.